This TCR beta chain was identified in a study of blood T cell repertoires in COVID-19. The CDR3 has 16 amino acids. The V gene lost 5 bases and the J gene lost 7 bases, with 23 bases spanning the gap. Germline V gene lookup returns CDR1 SNHLY and CDR2 FYNNEI. Clones were read by immunoSEQ multiplex PCR, and TCRdb kept only the in-frame ones, dropping some. The sample holds approximately 210,000 clones, roughly 84% seen once. The sequenced sample was peripheral blood. The sequence was obtained from a human donor in a cohort sampled during active COVID-19. The J gene is TRBJ1-2, the V gene TRBV2; no definite D call. CDR3 amino acids: CASSNNLGEVSRGYTF. The CDR3 DNA follows: TGTGCCAGCAGTAACAACCTGGGTGAGGTTTCCCGTGGCTACACCTTC. The whole variable domain, remainder taken from reference TRBV2 and TRBJ1-2, is EPEVTQTPSHQVTQMGQEVILRCVPISNHLYFYWYRQILGQKVEFLVSFYNNEISEKSEIFDDQFSVERPDGSNFTLKIRSTKLEDSAMYFCASSNNLGEVSRGYTFGSGTRLTVV.